A selection of T cell receptor beta chains follows, all from one sample in a study of OX40 agonist ivuxolimab in advanced cancers. Clones were sequenced by immunoSEQ multiplex PCR, and TCRdb holds only the in-frame ones, with some missing. Of about 99,000 clones in the sample, 91% are singletons; the top ten hold 0.25% to 0.35%. Here the sequenced sample was CD4+ or CD8+ T cells sorted from blood, taken in a trial of the OX40 agonist ivuxolimab. The source of these receptors is an adult with an advanced solid tumor such as melanoma, head and neck, liver or kidney cancer. CDR3s include the opening cysteine and the closing phenylalanine or tryptophan. A D gene is named only where the DNA matches it firmly. Clone size is not always given. Where it is, it says once, few, many or a class for expanded clones.

D gene	V gene	clone size	J gene	CDR3 protein	CDR3 DNA
TRBD2	TRBV5-4	NA	TRBJ2-1	CASSLGTSGSNEQFF	TGTGCCAGCAGCTTGGGGACTAGCGGGAGCAATGAGCAGTTCTTC
TRBD2	TRBV5-1	once	TRBJ2-3	CASSLRLASTDTQYF	TGCGCCAGCAGCTTAAGACTAGCGAGCACAGATACGCAGTATTTT
NA	TRBV7-9	NA	TRBJ1-1	CASSLEVTEAFF	TGTGCCAGCAGCTTAGAGGTAACTGAAGCTTTCTTT
TRBD2	TRBV9	NA	TRBJ2-7	CASSARWASGIYEQYF	TGTGCCAGCAGCGCCCGGTGGGCTAGCGGGATATACGAGCAGTACTTC
NA	TRBV6-5	NA	TRBJ2-1	CASSAGLPNNEQFF	TGTGCCAGCAGTGCGGGACTCCCTAACAATGAGCAGTTCTTC
NA	TRBV6-5	NA	TRBJ2-1	CASSYRPRSSYNEQFF	TGTGCCAGCAGTTACCGTCCTCGCAGCTCCTACAATGAGCAGTTCTTC
TRBD1	TRBV28	NA	TRBJ1-5	CASSLPGQTISGNQPQHF	TGTGCCAGCAGTTTACCGGGACAGACGATATCTGGGAATCAGCCCCAGCATTTT
TRBD2	TRBV4-1	NA	TRBJ2-1	CASSQEGGTSGVYNEQFF	TGCGCCAGCAGCCAAGAAGGTGGGACTAGTGGCGTTTACAATGAGCAGTTCTTC
NA	TRBV14	NA	TRBJ1-4	CASSQQPLTGATNEKLFF	TGTGCCAGCAGCCAACAACCCCTCACAGGCGCAACTAATGAAAAACTGTTTTTT
NA	TRBV13	NA	TRBJ1-4	CASSRLGTGLNEKLFF	TGTGCCAGCAGCCGCCTTGGCACAGGACTTAATGAAAAACTGTTTTTT
NA	TRBV7-9	once	TRBJ2-1	CASSWSSNEQFF	TGTGCCAGCAGCTGGTCCTCCAATGAGCAGTTCTTC
TRBD1	TRBV28	NA	TRBJ1-5	CASSLSRTGGNQPQHF	TGTGCCAGCAGTTTATCCCGGACAGGGGGCAATCAGCCCCAGCATTTT
TRBD2	TRBV5-3	NA	TRBJ2-1	CARSCGTSGDYNEQFF	TGTGCCAGAAGCTGTGGGACTAGCGGAGATTACAATGAGCAGTTCTTC
NA	TRBV20-1	once	TRBJ2-3	CSAVRNTQYF	TGCAGTGCTGTACGCAATACGCAGTATTTT
TRBD1	TRBV7-3	NA	TRBJ1-1	CASSLTGTGATEAFF	TGTGCCAGCAGCTTAACCGGGACAGGGGCCACTGAAGCTTTCTTT
NA	TRBV29-1	NA	TRBJ2-3	CSVPRRSRGETDTQYF	TGCAGCGTCCCCCGTAGGAGCAGGGGGGAGACAGATACGCAGTATTTT
NA	TRBV7-2	few	TRBJ2-7	CASSLGRPTSNEQYF	TGTGCCAGCAGCTTAGGCAGACCCACTAGCAACGAGCAGTACTTC
TRBD2	TRBV7-9	few	TRBJ2-5	CASSSSGSSETQYF	TGTGCCAGCTCGTCTAGCGGGAGTTCAGAGACCCAGTACTTC
NA	TRBV5-6	once	TRBJ1-2	CASSLADYGYTF	TGTGCCAGCAGCCTAGCGGACTATGGCTACACCTTC
TRBD1	TRBV28	NA	TRBJ1-2	CASTGTGHGYTF	TGTGCCAGCACCGGGACAGGCCATGGCTACACCTTC
NA	TRBV7-9	once	TRBJ2-1	CASSLLSNEQFF	TGTGCCAGCAGCTTACTAAGCAATGAGCAGTTCTTC
NA	TRBV6-4	NA	TRBJ1-5	CASSVGGGQPQHF	TGTGCCAGCAGTGTTGGAGGTGGGCAGCCCCAGCATTTT